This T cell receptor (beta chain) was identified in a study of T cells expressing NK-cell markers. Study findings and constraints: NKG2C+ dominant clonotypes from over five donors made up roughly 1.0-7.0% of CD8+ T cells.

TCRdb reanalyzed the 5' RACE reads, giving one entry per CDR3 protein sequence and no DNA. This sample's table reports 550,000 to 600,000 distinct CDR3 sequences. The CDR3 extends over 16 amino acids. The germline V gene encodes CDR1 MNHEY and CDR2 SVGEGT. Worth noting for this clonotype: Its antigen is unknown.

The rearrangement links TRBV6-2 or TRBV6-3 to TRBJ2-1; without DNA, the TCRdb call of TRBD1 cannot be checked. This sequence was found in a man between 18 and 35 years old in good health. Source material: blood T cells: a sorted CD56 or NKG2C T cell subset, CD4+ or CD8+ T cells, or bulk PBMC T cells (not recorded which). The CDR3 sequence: CASSYSPGTAYNEQFF.